This T cell receptor beta chain was profiled in a study of early T cells in non-severe SARS-CoV-2 infection. Study in general: The chains were unpaired, and the sequenced material was bulk RNA from unsorted whole blood. Study observations and caveats: CD4 and private specificities were missed by VDJdb matching, which favored anti-spike CD8 responses.

Many counts were recorded for this clonotype. The antigen is not known. As part of library construction, unique molecular identifiers were attached to individual cDNA molecules. TCRdb analysed the 5' RACE reads with MiXCR anew, one entry per CDR3 protein. The table has approximately 76,000 distinct CDR3 sequences, roughly an eighth seen once; the top ten hold roughly 1.2%. Trimming shortened V by 4 bases and J by 2 bases, and 15 bases separated the two germline ends. CDR1 is LGHDT and CDR2 is YNNKEL in the germline V gene (reference sequence). The length of the CDR3 is 16 residues. What was sequenced was whole blood. The V call is TRBV3-1, the J call TRBJ2-1; D unclear. The TCR was taken from an adult who was a healthcare worker with PCR-confirmed SARS-CoV-2 infection or an uninfected control (not recorded which). The CDR3 here is CASSRSSYTPYNEQFF. DNA of the CDR3: TGTGCCAGCAGCCGTAGTAGCTATACCCCCTACAATGAGCAGTTCTTC.